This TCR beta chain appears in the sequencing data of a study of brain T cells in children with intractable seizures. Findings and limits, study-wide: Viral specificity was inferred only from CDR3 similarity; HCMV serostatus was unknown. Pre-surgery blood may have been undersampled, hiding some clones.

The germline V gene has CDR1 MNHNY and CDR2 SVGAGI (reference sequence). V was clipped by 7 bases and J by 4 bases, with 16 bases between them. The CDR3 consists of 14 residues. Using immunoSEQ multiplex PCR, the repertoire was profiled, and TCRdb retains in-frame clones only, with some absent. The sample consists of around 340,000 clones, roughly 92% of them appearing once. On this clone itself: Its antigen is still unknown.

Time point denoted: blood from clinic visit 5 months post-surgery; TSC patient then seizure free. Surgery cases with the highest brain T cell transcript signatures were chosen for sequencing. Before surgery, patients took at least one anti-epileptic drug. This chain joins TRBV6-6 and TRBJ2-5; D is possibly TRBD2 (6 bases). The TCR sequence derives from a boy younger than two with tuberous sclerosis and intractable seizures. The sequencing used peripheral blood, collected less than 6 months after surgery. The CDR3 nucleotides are TGTGCCAGCATCGGGAGTACCCCCATAGAGACCCAGTACTTC. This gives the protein CASIGSTPIETQYF.